This TCR beta chain was captured in a study of shared clonotypes between healthy human individuals. The overall study: Those who served as donors were a couple of women and three men between the ages of 18 and 49.

Study outcomes and limitations: All-four-donor shared clonotypes had higher generation probabilities than non-shared clonotypes did. Some naive CD4 clonotypes, 4% to 6%, turned up in common across four donors.

This CDR3 region has 15 residues. Per the germline V gene, CDR1 is MNHEY and CDR2 is SMNVEV (reference sequence). With V trimmed by 2 bases and J by 8 bases, 4 bases remained unmatched. The assay ran at deep level. Method: immunoSEQ multiplex PCR; TCRdb's copy keeps in-frame clones and lacks some. Of 2 million to 2.5 million clones listed, about nine tenths are singletons. As to this clone: No antigen is known for it.

The receptor was derived from a man between 18 and 29 years old in good health. Some clones in this sample may be carry-over from other donors' samples. The chain joins TRBV27 to TRBJ2-1, with TRBD2 identical over 12 bases. Sequencing was done on a sample of naive CD4+ T cells from PBMCs. Subset: CD45RA+ positively selected. In DNA, the CDR3 is TGTGCCAGCAGTTTAAGGACTAGCGGGATAGATGAGCAGTTCTTC. Translated, it gives CASSLRTSGIDEQFF.